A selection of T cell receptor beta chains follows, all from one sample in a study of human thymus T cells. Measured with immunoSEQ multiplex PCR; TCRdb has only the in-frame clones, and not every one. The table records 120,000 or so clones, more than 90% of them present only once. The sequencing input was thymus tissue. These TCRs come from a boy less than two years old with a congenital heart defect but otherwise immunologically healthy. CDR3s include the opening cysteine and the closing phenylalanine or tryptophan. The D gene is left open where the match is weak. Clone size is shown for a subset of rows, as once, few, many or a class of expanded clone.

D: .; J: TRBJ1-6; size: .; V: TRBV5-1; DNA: TGCGCCAGCAGCTTCGGTCAGGGAGGAAGCTCCTATAATTCACCCCTCCACTTT; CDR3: CASSFGQGGSSYNSPLHF
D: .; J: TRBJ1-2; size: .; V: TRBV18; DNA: TGTGCCAGCTCGCCCAAGGTGCGGAGGTCAAACTATGGCTACACCTTC; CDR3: CASSPKVRRSNYGYTF
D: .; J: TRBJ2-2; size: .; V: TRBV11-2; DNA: TGTGCCAGCAGCTTAGGTCAGGGGAACACCGGGGAGCTGTTTTTT; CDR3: CASSLGQGNTGELFF
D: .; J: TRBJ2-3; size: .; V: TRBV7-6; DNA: TGTGCCAGCAGCTTGCGAGGGGCCAGTCATACGCAGTATTTT; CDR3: CASSLRGASHTQYF
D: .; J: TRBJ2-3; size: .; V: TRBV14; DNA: TGTGCCAGCAGCCAACAGGGACACACAGATACGCAGTATTTT; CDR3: CASSQQGHTDTQYF
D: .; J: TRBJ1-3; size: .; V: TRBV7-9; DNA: TGTGCCAGCAGCTTTGGAGGGAACCTCTCTGGAAACACCATATATTTT; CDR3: CASSFGGNLSGNTIYF
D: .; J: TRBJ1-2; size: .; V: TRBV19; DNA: TGTGCCAGTAGGGCAGACTATGGCTACACCTTC; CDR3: CASRADYGYTF
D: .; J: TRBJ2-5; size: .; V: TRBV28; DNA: TGTGCCAGCAGTCCGACCTTGAACAGGGCTTGGGAGACCCAGTACTTC; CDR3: CASSPTLNRAWETQYF
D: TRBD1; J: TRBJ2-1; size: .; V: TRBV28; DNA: TGTGCCAGCAGTCGCACACAGGGGAGCTCCTACAATGAGCAGTTCTTC; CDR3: CASSRTQGSSYNEQFF
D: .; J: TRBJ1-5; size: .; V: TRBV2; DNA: TGTGCCAGCAGCCCTCTGCTGGCGGGCGGGCAGCCCCAGCATTTT; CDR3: CASSPLLAGGQPQHF
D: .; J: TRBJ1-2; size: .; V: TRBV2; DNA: TGTGCCAGCAGTGGGCGGGACCGTCGAAACTATGGCTACACCTTC; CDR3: CASSGRDRRNYGYTF
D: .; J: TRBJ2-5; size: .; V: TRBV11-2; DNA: TGTGCCAGCAGCTCCCCCGAACCGGCGCCCCAAGAGACCCAGTACTTC; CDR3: CASSSPEPAPQETQYF
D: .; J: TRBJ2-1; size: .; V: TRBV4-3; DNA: TGCGCCAGCAGCCACTACAATGAGCAGTTCTTC; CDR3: CASSHYNEQFF
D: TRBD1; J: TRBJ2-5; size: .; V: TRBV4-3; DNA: TGCGCCAGCAGCCAAGTGGACAGGGGGGAAGAGACCCAGTACTTC; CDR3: CASSQVDRGEETQYF
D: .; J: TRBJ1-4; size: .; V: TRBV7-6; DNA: TGTGCCAGCAGCTTAGCTGAGTACAAAGAAAAACTGTTTTTT; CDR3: CASSLAEYKEKLFF
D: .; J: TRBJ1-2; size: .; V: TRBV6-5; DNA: TGTGCCAGCAGTTACTCAAGGGGCCTCTATGGCTACACCTTC; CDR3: CASSYSRGLYGYTF
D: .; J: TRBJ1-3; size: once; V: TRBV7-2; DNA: TGTGCCAGCAGCTTAGGGGGGGCGTTTTCTGGAAACACCATATATTTT; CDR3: CASSLGGAFSGNTIYF
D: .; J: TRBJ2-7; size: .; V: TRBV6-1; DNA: TGTGCCAGCAGTGGCAAGGGGTACGAGCAGTACTTC; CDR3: CASSGKGYEQYF
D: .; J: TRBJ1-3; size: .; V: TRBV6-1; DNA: TGTGCCAGCAGTGAAGAGAGGGCCGGAAACACCATATATTTT; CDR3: CASSEERAGNTIYF
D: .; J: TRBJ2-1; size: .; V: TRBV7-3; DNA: TGTGCCAGCAGCTCGGGTTGTTTTATTTACTTCGGGGCTGAGCAGTTCTTC; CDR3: CASSSGCFIYFGAEQFF
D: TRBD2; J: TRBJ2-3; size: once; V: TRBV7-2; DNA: TGTGCCAGCAGCTACCGTACTAGCGGGGGCACAGATACGCAGTATTTT; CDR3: CASSYRTSGGTDTQYF
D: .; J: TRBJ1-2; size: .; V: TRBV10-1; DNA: TGCGCCAGCAGTGAGGCTTCGGGGCCCCCAGCTAACTATGGCTACACCTTC; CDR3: CASSEASGPPANYGYTF
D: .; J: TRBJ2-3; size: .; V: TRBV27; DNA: TGTGCCACCCCTTTTGACACCAGGAGCACAGATACGCAGTATTTT; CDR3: CATPFDTRSTDTQYF
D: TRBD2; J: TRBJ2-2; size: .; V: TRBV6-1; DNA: TGTGCCAGCAGTGTGCGGGGGGGCTGGTCCGGGGAGCTGTTTTTT; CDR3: CASSVRGGWSGELFF
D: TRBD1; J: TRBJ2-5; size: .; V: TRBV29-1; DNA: TGCAGCGATCCTCCGGGACAGGGGAAAATCGAGGAGACCCAGTACTTC; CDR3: CSDPPGQGKIEETQYF
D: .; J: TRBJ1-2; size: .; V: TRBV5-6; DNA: TGTGCCAGCAGCTTGTGGGGTAGGGACTATGGCTACACCTTC; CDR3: CASSLWGRDYGYTF
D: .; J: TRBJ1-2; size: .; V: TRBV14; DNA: TGTGCCAGCAGCCATCGGCAGGCCTATGGCTACACCTTC; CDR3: CASSHRQAYGYTF